These 32 T cell receptor beta chains were all obtained from the same sample, sequenced in a study of cytomegalovirus exposure and HLA in healthy donors. Primers for the PCR totalled 60 Vbeta and 13 Jbeta. The data were produced by immunoSEQ multiplex PCR, yet TCRdb's version contains in-frame clones alone and is incomplete. Among a few hundred thousand clones listed, 80% were seen once. Sequenced input: PBMCs. The receptors originated from a girl aged 2 to 9 in good health and CMV-seronegative.

This rearrangement joins TRBV29-1 to TRBJ2-7; 9 bases are a match to TRBD1. J was trimmed by 2 bases and V by 1 base; bases with no gene match: 18. The V gene's germline CDR1 is SQVTM and CDR2 ANQGSEA. The CDR3 is 19 amino acids. The CDR3 coding sequence is TGCAGCGTTGAAGGGAGGGCGACAGGGGGGGGAGGGGCAGCCTACGAGCAGTACTTC. Its protein is CSVEGRATGGGGAAYEQYF.

The chain has TRBV28 and TRBJ1-3; D gene uncertain. From germline, CDR1 is MDHEN and CDR2 SYDVKM. This CDR3 spans 13 amino acids. Trimming removed 3 bases at V and 1 base at J, with 4 bases between. Here the CDR3 DNA reads TGTGCCAGCAGTTTCGGTTCTGGAAACACCATATATTTT. Protein product: CASSFGSGNTIYF.

The chain links TRBV30 to TRBJ1-1, with 8 nucleotides matching TRBD1. This CDR3 region has 15 residues. Germline CDR1 GTSNPN, CDR2 SVGIG (reference sequence). Losses at the gene ends were 1 base for V and 1 base for J; bases not matched to a gene: 5. CDR3: CAWSAGTGRNTEAFF. The CDR3 DNA is TGTGCCTGGAGTGCGGGGACAGGACGGAACACTGAAGCTTTCTTT.

J is TRBJ2-5 and V is TRBV27; 8 nucleotides agree with TRBD2. The CDR3 is 17 residues long. Germline values: CDR1 MNHEY, CDR2 SMNVEV (reference sequence). J was trimmed by 1 base and V by 3 bases; bases with no gene match: 10. The CDR3 DNA sequence: TGTGCCAGCAGTTTCCGAGGACTAGCAGAGATCCAAGAGACCCAGTACTTC. It encodes CASSFRGLAEIQETQYF.

The table lists this clone with a few counts. The rearrangement links TRBV5-1 to TRBJ2-5; D is perhaps TRBD2 (5 bases). The CDR3 covers 14 residues. CDR1 SGHRS and CDR2 YFSETQ come from the germline V gene. Trimming left V 0 bases short and J 2 bases short, with 8 bases between. CDR3 nucleotide sequence: TGCGCCAGCAGCTTGGCCTCGGGACAAGAGACCCAGTACTTC. Its protein is CASSLASGQETQYF.

The V and J genes are TRBV9 and TRBJ2-7, with 8 bases lining up with TRBD1. This CDR3 contains 16 residues. Germline lookup yields CDR1 SGDLS and CDR2 YYNGEE. V lost 3 bases and J lost 0; bases outside the gene matches: 8. The CDR3, as DNA: TGTGCCAGCAGCGCCGGCGGACAGGGCCTCTCCTACGAGCAGTACTTC. Translation: CASSAGGQGLSYEQYF.

The chain is built from TRBV6-4 and TRBJ2-3; no reliable D call. The CDR3 has 14 amino acids. The V end was cut by 0 bases, the J end by 6 bases, with 10 bases between. Germline V gene data show CDR1 as MRHNA and CDR2 as SNTAGT. CDR3 DNA: TGTGCCAGCAGTGACTCGAGATCTTCTGATACGCAGTATTTT. Residues: CASSDSRSSDTQYF.

This chain joins TRBV9 and TRBJ2-3; 8 bases line up with TRBD2. The ends lost 0 bases at V and 7 bases at J; junction bases unmatched: 10. The CDR3 length is 16 residues. Germline loops: CDR1 SGDLS, CDR2 YYNGEE. The DNA for the CDR3 is TGTGCCAGCAGCGTAGTGGCGGGGGGACCTCTTTATACGCAGTATTTT. Its protein product is CASSVVAGGPLYTQYF.

The J gene is TRBJ2-1, the V gene TRBV14; maybe TRBD1 (5 bases). CDR1 SGHDN and CDR2 FVKESK come from the germline V gene. The CDR3 spans 17 residues. Trimming took off 0 bases at V and 11 bases at J, with 23 bases between the two ends. The CDR3 nucleotides read TGTGCCAGCAGCCAAGATTCTTATTCTCGTCACAGGTCTAAGCAGTTCTTC. This translates into CASSQDSYSRHRSKQFF.

The chain links TRBV7-9 to TRBJ2-1, with 14 bases aligning to TRBD2. This CDR3 is built from 16 residues. J was trimmed by 10 bases and V by 5 bases; bases with no gene match: 10. The V gene's germline CDR1 is SEHNR and CDR2 FQNEAQ (reference sequence). CDR3 sequence (DNA): TGTGCCAGCAGCACCGGGACTAGCGGGAGTGACAGCGAGCAGTTCTTC. This gives the protein CASSTGTSGSDSEQFF.

V usage is TRBV18 and J usage is TRBJ2-5; 8 bases map to TRBD2. Germline lookup yields CDR1 KGHSH and CDR2 LQKENI. Trimming took 3 bases from V and 1 from J; bases not matched to a gene: 7. The length of the CDR3 is 16 residues. CDR3 nucleotides: TGTGCCAGCTCACCCCACCGCGGGGGGCTCCAAGAGACCCAGTACTTC. As protein: CASSPHRGGLQETQYF.

This chain uses TRBV12-5 with TRBJ1-1, with 8 bases fitting TRBD1. Germline CDR1 reads LGHNT; CDR2 reads FRNRAP. Trimming took 6 bases from V and 3 from J; bases not matched to a gene: 15. The CDR3 is made up of 17 amino acids. CDR3 loop: CASGPGTGVGRDTEAFF. For the CDR3, the DNA is TGTGCTAGTGGACCCGGGACAGGCGTTGGGCGGGACACTGAAGCTTTCTTT.

This chain joins TRBV28 and TRBJ2-5, with D maybe TRBD2 (5 bases). V was clipped by 7 bases and J by 5 bases, with 14 bases between them. The CDR3 spans 13 residues. Germline CDR1 reads MDHEN; CDR2 reads SYDVKM. The CDR3, as DNA: TGTGCCAGCATTAATCTAGCCTGGGAGACCCAGTACTTC. Translated: CASINLAWETQYF.

The J gene is TRBJ1-2, the V gene TRBV4-1, with a possible D match to TRBD1 (5 bases). This CDR3 spans 16 amino acids. With 2 bases removed from V and 2 bases from J, the gap between germline ends came to 15 bases. In germline, CDR1 is MGHRA, CDR2 YSYEKL. CDR3 residues: CASSQPTTAGNYGYTF. CDR3 nucleotide sequence: TGCGCCAGCAGCCAACCCACGACAGCAGGCAACTATGGCTACACCTTC.

This clone showed up just once. A read error may account for a junction end that differs from germline. V usage is TRBV29-1 and J usage is TRBJ2-2; possibly TRBD2 for D (6 bases). CDR3 size: 12 residues. Germline V CDR1 and CDR2: SQVTM, ANQGSEA. CDR3 coding DNA: TGTGCGTTACAGCGGGCGACCGGGGAGCTGTTTTTT. Protein: CALQRATGELFF.

The chain carries TRBV10-2 and TRBJ2-2; 13 bases align to TRBD2. Germline CDR1 and CDR2: WSHSY and SAAADI. This CDR3 is 17 amino acids long. V was pared by 3 bases and J by 4 bases, with 5 bases of the junction left unmatched. The CDR3 spells CASSETSGGAGTGELFF. CDR3 in DNA: TGCGCCAGCAGTGAAACTAGCGGGGGGGCCGGCACCGGGGAGCTGTTTTTT.

Here the CDR3 reads CASSGQTEKGSYEQYF. In DNA, the CDR3 is TGTGCCAGCAGCGGACAGACAGAAAAAGGATCCTACGAGCAGTACTTC. The gene calls are TRBV11-2 and TRBJ2-7; possible D gene TRBD1, 6 bases. Germline-derived CDR1 and CDR2 are SGHAT and FQNNGV. Deletions cut 5 bases from V and 1 base from J, with 18 bases between. This CDR3 spans 16 amino acids.

The gene calls are TRBV5-1 and TRBJ2-1, with D perhaps matching TRBD2 (5 bases). CDR3 length equals 14 residues. V shed 6 bases and J shed 1 base, with 11 bases lying between them. From germline, CDR1 is SGHRS and CDR2 YFSETQ. DNA of the CDR3: TGCGCCAGCACGATCCTAGCTTCCTACAATGAGCAGTTCTTC. Protein: CASTILASYNEQFF.

The chain combines TRBV5-1 with TRBJ2-1; D might be TRBD1 (5 bases). V was trimmed by 3 bases and J by 10 bases, leaving 11 bases between them. The CDR3 is 12 residues long. Per germline, CDR1 SGHRS and CDR2 YFSETQ. The CDR3 DNA is TGCGCCAGCAGCTCGCAGGGATGGGAGCAGTTCTTC. It codes for CASSSQGWEQFF.

This chain joins TRBV29-1 and TRBJ2-7, with 9 nucleotides matching TRBD2. With V trimmed by 2 bases and J by 1 base, 15 bases remained unmatched. CDR1 is SQVTM and CDR2 is ANQGSEA in the germline V gene. This CDR3 is built from 18 residues. The CDR3 region is CSVEFPTGSGGLSYEQYF. In nucleotides, the CDR3 is TGCAGCGTTGAATTCCCCACGGGTAGCGGGGGCCTTTCCTACGAGCAGTACTTC.

This clone showed up just a few times. The chain recombines TRBV27 with TRBJ1-2; perhaps TRBD1 as D (5 bases). This CDR3 is built from 12 residues. V lost 8 bases and J 5 bases, leaving 12 bases between the germline ends. CDR1 and CDR2 (germline): MNHEY, SMNVEV (reference sequence). CDR3 sequence reads: CASGRDRYGYTF. CDR3 nucleotide sequence: TGTGCCAGCGGGCGGGACCGTTATGGCTACACCTTC.

This clone showed up just a few times. The rearrangement uses TRBV29-1 and TRBJ2-1; 11 nucleotides line up with TRBD2. The ends lost 5 bases at V and 2 bases at J; junction bases unmatched: 2. Germline CDR1 SQVTM, CDR2 ANQGSEA. CDR3 size: 14 residues. The CDR3 region has the DNA TGCAGCGTTCCGACTAGCGGGACCTACAATGAGCAGTTCTTC. This codes for CSVPTSGTYNEQFF.

This chain uses TRBV2 with TRBJ1-5; D uncertain. V was trimmed by 4 bases and J by 0 bases, leaving 10 bases between them. The CDR3 is 15 residues long. CDR1 and CDR2 (germline): SNHLY, FYNNEI. CDR3 amino acids: CASSAGSHSNQPQHF. CDR3 DNA sequence: TGTGCCAGCAGTGCGGGATCGCATAGCAATCAGCCCCAGCATTTT.

The chain uses TRBV30 and TRBJ2-1, with 8 bases fitting TRBD2. The trim removed 0 bases at V and 4 bases at J, leaving 2 bases unmatched. Per the germline V gene, CDR1 is GTSNPN and CDR2 is SVGIG (reference sequence). The CDR3 is 14 amino acids. CDR3 DNA: TGTGCCTGGAGTGTACTAGCGGTTTACAATGAGCAGTTCTTC. It yields the protein CAWSVLAVYNEQFF.

The chain couples TRBV15 to TRBJ1-2, with TRBD1 matching 7 bases. The CDR3 is made up of 12 amino acids. Looked up from germline, CDR1 is LNHNV and CDR2 is YYDKDF (reference sequence). Germline trimming cut 3 bases from V and 6 bases from J; bases unmatched to any gene: 1. CDR3 DNA sequence: TGTGCCACCAGCAGGGACAGGAATGGCTACACCTTC. This gives the protein CATSRDRNGYTF.

V gene TRBV5-5 combines with J gene TRBJ2-7; the D gene is possibly TRBD2 (6 bases). Per germline, CDR1 SGHKS and CDR2 YYEKEE (reference sequence). The CDR3 is made up of 15 amino acids. The V gene lost 0 bases and the J gene lost 5 bases, with 15 bases spanning the gap. CDR3 sequence (DNA): TGTGCCAGCAGCTTGGGTGGGACTGGGGACCACGAGCAGTACTTC. This sequence encodes CASSLGGTGDHEQYF.

J is TRBJ1-1 and V is TRBV9, with D possibly being TRBD1 (6 bases). This CDR3 is 13 amino acids long. The V gene lost 3 bases and the J gene lost 6 bases, with 12 bases spanning the gap. Germline V gene sequence: CDR1 SGDLS, CDR2 YYNGEE. For the CDR3, the DNA is TGTGCCAGCAGCGCAGGGACAACCGCTGAAGCTTTCTTT. It specifies CASSAGTTAEAFF.

This clone has a handful of counts. This rearrangement joins TRBV7-9 to TRBJ2-1; the match to TRBD2 covers 13 bases. The junction had 4 bases not matched to a gene; V was cut back by 5 bases and J by 6 bases. Germline V lookup: CDR1 SEHNR, CDR2 FQNEAQ (reference sequence). This CDR3 is built from 15 residues. Here the CDR3 reads CASSVGLAGVNEQFF. The DNA of the CDR3 is TGTGCCAGCAGCGTCGGACTAGCGGGAGTCAATGAGCAGTTCTTC.

V gene TRBV7-9 combines with J gene TRBJ2-7; D is possibly TRBD1 (5 bases). V was shortened by 3 bases and J by 2 bases, with 17 bases between the two germline ends. Germline V gene sequence: CDR1 SEHNR, CDR2 FQNEAQ (reference sequence). CDR3 length equals 16 residues. CDR3 in amino acids: CASSFLGATLTYEQYF. The CDR3 nucleotides are TGTGCCAGCAGCTTTCTAGGGGCAACTCTGACCTACGAGCAGTACTTC.

The rearrangement joins TRBV5-1 to TRBJ2-5, with a possible D match to TRBD1 (8 bases). The germline CDR1 and CDR2 sequences are SGHRS and YFSETQ. CDR3 length equals 15 residues. The V end was cut by 1 base, the J end by 5 bases, with 15 bases between. The CDR3 loop reads CASSLNRGGLETQYF. The CDR3 DNA is TGCGCCAGCAGCTTGAACAGGGGGGGGTTGGAGACCCAGTACTTC.

The chain uses TRBV9 and TRBJ2-1, with D possibly matching TRBD2 (6 bases). CDR1 and CDR2 from the germline V gene are SGDLS and YYNGEE. V lost 3 bases to trimming and J lost 8 bases, with 12 bases between them. The CDR3 covers 13 residues. The CDR3: CASSAGLGDEQFF. The CDR3 nucleotides are TGTGCCAGCAGCGCGGGACTGGGTGATGAGCAGTTCTTC.

This sequence joins TRBV11-3 and TRBJ2-1; 9 bases fit TRBD2. Germline CDR1 is SGHNT and CDR2 is YENEEA. This CDR3 comprises 14 residues. The trim removed 3 bases at V and 10 bases at J, leaving 7 bases unmatched. The CDR3 nucleotides are TGTGCCAGCAGCTTTAGGCTAGGGACTAGCGAGCAGTTCTTC. Amino acids: CASSFRLGTSEQFF.